This TCR beta chain was identified during a study of T cell repertoires in cytomegalovirus infection (dated by TCRdb to between 2018 and 2021). The study in broad terms: Because public TCR beta signatures pointed to carriage of CMV infection together with the matching HLA type, the HLA type of each donor mattered for the analysis.

The sample was run on an Illumina HiSeq 1500. The public sequencing data were trimmed at Q25 with fastp and processed into clonotypes with MiXCR by TCRdb, which kept only in-frame beta chains. Merged by CDR3 protein, the rows form single entries marked with the most common genes and DNA. The sample has some 440,000 distinct CDR3 sequences on record, 30% to 40% of them singletons. Jointly, the top ten make up roughly 15% of the sample. Remarks on this clonotype: Its binding antigen is unknown. No base quality information exists; no much larger clone differs at one position.

What the authors observed across the whole study: In both this cohort and an independent cohort of some 380 donors, the cumulative frequency of public TCR beta family members distinguished carriers of CMV infection plus the relevant HLA type. The ex vivo response was dominated by HLA-C-restricted CMV-specific TCR beta clonotypes, which also provided the single most frequent clonotype in two of eight donors.

CDR1 and CDR2, per the germline V gene, are MNHNS and SASEGT. Trimming takes 11 bases from V and 7 bases from J, and the germline ends sit 17 bases apart. Including cysteine and phenylalanine, the CDR3 has 12 amino acids. The CDR3 DNA has 36 bases and is translated from base 1. The source material was PBMCs. This sequence uses TRBV6-1 and TRBJ1-2; a weak D assignment points to TRBD1 (5 bases agree). This TCR was recovered from a human donor in good health (CMV status not recorded). Some clones in this sample may be carry-over from other donors' samples. Read as DNA, the sequence is TGTGCCGCTGTCGGACGGGGCTCTGGCTACACCTTC. This encodes CAAVGRGSGYTF.